This T cell receptor beta chain was observed in a study of post-analysis software for immune sequencing data. This CDR3 is 13 amino acids long. V lost 0 bases to trimming and J lost 7 bases, with 10 bases between them. Germline V CDR1 and CDR2: SGDLS, YYNGEE. A remark on this clonotype: The antigen remains undetermined.

Researchers reported that TCR beta cDNA libraries carried unique molecular identifiers. One entry per CDR3 protein, called by TCRdb with MiXCR from the PCR reads. The table has about 760,000 distinct CDR3 sequences, roughly 27% seen once. Overall study findings and caveats: The study found TRBV5-6, TRBV5-1 and TRBV20-1 among 4 or 5 TRBV segments more frequent in patients than controls.

The sample comprised blood. This receptor was identified in a girl aged 10 to 17 with multiple sclerosis. V and J are TRBV9 and TRBJ1-1; D is undetermined. In nucleotides, the CDR3 is TGTGCCAGCAGCGTAGCGGGGATAGGTGAAGCTTTCTTT. Its protein is CASSVAGIGEAFF.